These 8 T cell receptor beta chains were all obtained from the same sample, sequenced in a study of T cell responses to AZD1222 COVID-19 vaccine. The table came from immunoSEQ multiplex PCR; TCRdb's copy has only in-frame clones and leaves some out. The sample has around 180,000 clones, 88% seen once. Material: peripheral blood, obtained 28 days after the second AZD1222 dose. The source of these receptors is an adult who received the AZD1222 COVID-19 vaccine.

This clone turned up a few times. The V call is TRBV6-5, the J call TRBJ2-1; 11 positions match TRBD2. J gave up 15 bases and V 4 bases, and 8 bases lay outside the gene matches. The CDR3 has 13 residues. CDR1 and CDR2 from the germline V gene are MNHEY and SVGAGI. DNA of the CDR3: TGTGCCAGCAGTTCCACTAGCGGGAGAAGTATGTTCTTC. Protein product: CASSSTSGRSMFF.

The rearrangement joins TRBV7-2 to TRBJ2-7; 11 bases line up with TRBD2. V dropped 3 bases and J dropped 6; count of bases not matched to a gene: 1. Germline assignment: CDR1 SGHTA and CDR2 FQGNSA. The CDR3 is 13 amino acids. This CDR3 is CASSLTSGTEQYF. The CDR3 nucleotides are TGTGCCAGCAGCTTGACTAGCGGGACCGAGCAGTACTTC.

The chain recombines TRBV12-3 or TRBV12-4 with TRBJ1-2; the D is unclear. V was shortened by 3 bases and J by 4 bases, with 9 bases between the two germline ends. This CDR3 region has 13 residues. CDR3 DNA: TGTGCCAGCAGTTTTTTCCGGGGCTATGGCTACACCTTC. Encoded protein: CASSFFRGYGYTF.

The chain links TRBV28 to TRBJ2-3; D is perhaps TRBD1 or TRBD2 (5 bases each). Germline CDR1 is MDHEN and CDR2 is SYDVKM. CDR3 length: 18 amino acids. V lost 2 bases and J lost 4, with 22 bases in between. CDR3 DNA sequence: TGTGCCAGCAGTTTAGCGTACGGGACCCCCGACAGAGCAGATACGCAGTATTTT. This translates into CASSLAYGTPDRADTQYF.

The chain joins TRBV30 to TRBJ1-6; a possible D gene is TRBD1 (5 bases). Trimming took 5 bases from V and 8 from J, leaving 13 bases between them. This CDR3 is 13 amino acids long. In germline, CDR1 is GTSNPN, CDR2 SVGIG (reference sequence). CDR3 nucleotide sequence: TGTGCCTGGCACCCGGGACCGCATTCACCCCTCCACTTT. Its translation: CAWHPGPHSPLHF.

CDR3 protein: CASSQGAGKGETQYF. CDR3 DNA sequence: TGTGCCAGTAGTCAAGGGGCAGGGAAAGGGGAGACCCAGTACTTC. This chain uses TRBV19 with TRBJ2-5; tentative D call: TRBD1 (5 bases). V was shortened by 5 bases and J by 5 bases, with 18 bases between the two germline ends. This CDR3 contains 15 residues. CDR1 is LNHDA, CDR2 SQIVND, per germline (reference sequence).

This clone was detected a few times. CDR3 residues: CASSLGAGSYEQYF. The DNA for the CDR3 is TGTGCCAGCAGCTTAGGGGCCGGGAGTTACGAGCAGTACTTC. The chain employs TRBV5-4 and TRBJ2-7, with D perhaps matching TRBD2 (6 bases). Germline-derived CDR1 and CDR2 are SGHNT and YYREEE (reference sequence). Trimming shortened V by 2 bases and J by 4 bases, and 13 bases separated the two germline ends. This CDR3 contains 14 residues.

This rearrangement joins TRBV6-5 to TRBJ1-6; 9 bases are shared with TRBD1. This CDR3 has 14 amino acids. Trimming cost V 4 bases and J 6 bases; bases outside gene matches: 1. Germline lookup yields CDR1 MNHEY and CDR2 SVGAGI. The DNA of the CDR3 is TGTGCCAGCAGTTGGACAGGGGCTAATTCACCCCTCCACTTT. Amino acids: CASSWTGANSPLHF.